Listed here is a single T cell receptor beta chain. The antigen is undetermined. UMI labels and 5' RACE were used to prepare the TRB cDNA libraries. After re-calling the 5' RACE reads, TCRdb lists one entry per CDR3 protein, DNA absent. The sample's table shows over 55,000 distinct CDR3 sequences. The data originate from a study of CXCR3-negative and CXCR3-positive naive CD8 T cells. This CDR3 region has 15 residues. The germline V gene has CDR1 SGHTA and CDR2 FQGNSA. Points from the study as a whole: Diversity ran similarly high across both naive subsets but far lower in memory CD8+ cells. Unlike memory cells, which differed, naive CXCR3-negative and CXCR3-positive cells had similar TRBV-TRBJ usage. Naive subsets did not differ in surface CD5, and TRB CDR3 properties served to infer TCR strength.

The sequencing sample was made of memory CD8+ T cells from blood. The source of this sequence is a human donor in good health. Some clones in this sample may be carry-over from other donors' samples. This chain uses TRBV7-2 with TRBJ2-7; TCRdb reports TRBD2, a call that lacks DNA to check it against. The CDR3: CASSFSGTSGDEQYF. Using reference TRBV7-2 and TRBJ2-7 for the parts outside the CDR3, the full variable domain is GAGVSQSPSNKVTEKGKDVELRCDPISGHTALYWYRQSLGQGLEFLIYFQGNSAPDKSGLPSDRFSAERTGGSVSTLTIQRTQQEDSAVYLCASSFSGTSGDEQYFGPGTRLTVT.